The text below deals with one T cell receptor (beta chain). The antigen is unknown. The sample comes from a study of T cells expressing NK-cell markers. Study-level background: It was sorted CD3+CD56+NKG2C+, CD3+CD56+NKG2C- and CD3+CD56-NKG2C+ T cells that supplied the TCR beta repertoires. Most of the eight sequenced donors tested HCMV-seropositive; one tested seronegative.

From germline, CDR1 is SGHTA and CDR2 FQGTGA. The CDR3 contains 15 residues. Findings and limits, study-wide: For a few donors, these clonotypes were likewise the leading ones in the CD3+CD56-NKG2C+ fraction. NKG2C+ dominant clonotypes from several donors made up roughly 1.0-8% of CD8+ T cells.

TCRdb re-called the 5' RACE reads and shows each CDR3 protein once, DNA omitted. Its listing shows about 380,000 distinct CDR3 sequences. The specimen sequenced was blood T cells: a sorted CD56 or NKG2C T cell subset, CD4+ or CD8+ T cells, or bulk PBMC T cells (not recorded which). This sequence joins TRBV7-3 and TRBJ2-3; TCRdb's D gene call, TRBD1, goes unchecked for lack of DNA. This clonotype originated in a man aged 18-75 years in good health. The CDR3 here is CASALGGQSTDTQYF.